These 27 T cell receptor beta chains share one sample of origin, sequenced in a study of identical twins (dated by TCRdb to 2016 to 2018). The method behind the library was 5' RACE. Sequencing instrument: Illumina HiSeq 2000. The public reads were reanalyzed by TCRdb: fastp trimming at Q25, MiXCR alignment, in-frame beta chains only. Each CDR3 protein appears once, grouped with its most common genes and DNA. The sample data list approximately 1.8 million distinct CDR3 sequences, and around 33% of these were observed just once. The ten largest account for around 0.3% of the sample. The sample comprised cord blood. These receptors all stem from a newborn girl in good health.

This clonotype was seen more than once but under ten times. The CDR3 spells CASSLTGGATNEKLFF. The CDR3 DNA sequence: TGTGCCAGCAGCTTGACAGGGGGCGCAACTAATGAAAAACTGTTTTTT. This chain joins TRBV7-9 and TRBJ1-4; 10 bases fit TRBD1. From germline, CDR1 is SEHNR and CDR2 FQNEAQ (reference sequence). V dropped 3 bases and J dropped 0; count of bases not matched to a gene: 1. The CDR3 contains 16 residues.

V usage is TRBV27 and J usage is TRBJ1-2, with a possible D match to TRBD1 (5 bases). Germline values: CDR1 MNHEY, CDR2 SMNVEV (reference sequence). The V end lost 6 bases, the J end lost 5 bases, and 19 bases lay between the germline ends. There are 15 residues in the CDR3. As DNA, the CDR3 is TGTGCCAGCAGCCCAGGGACCGAGGGAAAATATGGCTACACCTTC. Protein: CASSPGTEGKYGYTF.

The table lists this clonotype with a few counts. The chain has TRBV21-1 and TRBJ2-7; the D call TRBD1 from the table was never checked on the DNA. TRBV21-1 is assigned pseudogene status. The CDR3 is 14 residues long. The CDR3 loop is CASSKAGTGYEQYF. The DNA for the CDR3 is TGTGCCAGCAGCAAAGCCGGGACAGGCTACGAGCAGTACTTC.

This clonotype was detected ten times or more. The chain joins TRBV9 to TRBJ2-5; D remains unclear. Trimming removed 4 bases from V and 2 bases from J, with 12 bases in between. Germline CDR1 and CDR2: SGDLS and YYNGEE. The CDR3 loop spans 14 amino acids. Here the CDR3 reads CASSPNRAQETQYF. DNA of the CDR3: TGTGCCAGCAGCCCCAACCGGGCACAAGAGACCCAGTACTTC.

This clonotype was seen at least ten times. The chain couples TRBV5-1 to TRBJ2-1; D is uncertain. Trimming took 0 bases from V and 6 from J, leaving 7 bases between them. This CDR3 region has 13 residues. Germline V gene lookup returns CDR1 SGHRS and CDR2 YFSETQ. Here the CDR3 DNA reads TGCGCCAGCAGCTTGGCTCAGATCAATGAGCAGTTCTTC. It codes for CASSLAQINEQFF.

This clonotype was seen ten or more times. This CDR3 is CASSERVGGPLNYGYTF. DNA of the CDR3: TGCGCCAGCAGTGAGAGAGTGGGGGGACCCCTTAACTATGGCTACACCTTC. The chain carries TRBV10-2 and TRBJ1-2, with D maybe TRBD1 (5 bases). Germline lookup yields CDR1 WSHSY and CDR2 SAAADI. The CDR3 has 17 residues. The V gene lost 2 bases and the J gene lost 1 base, with 17 bases spanning the gap.

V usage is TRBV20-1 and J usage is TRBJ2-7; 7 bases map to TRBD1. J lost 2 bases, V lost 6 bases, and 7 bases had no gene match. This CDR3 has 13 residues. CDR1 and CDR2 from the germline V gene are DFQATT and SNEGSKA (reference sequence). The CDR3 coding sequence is TGCAGTGCCCCAGGACAGGTCGCCTACGAGCAGTACTTC. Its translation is CSAPGQVAYEQYF.

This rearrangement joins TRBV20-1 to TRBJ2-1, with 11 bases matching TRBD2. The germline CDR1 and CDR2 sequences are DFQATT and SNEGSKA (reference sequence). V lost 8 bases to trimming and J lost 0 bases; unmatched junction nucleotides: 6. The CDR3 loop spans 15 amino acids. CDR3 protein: CSPSSGRSSYNEQFF. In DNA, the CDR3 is TGCAGTCCCTCTAGCGGGAGGAGCTCCTACAATGAGCAGTTCTTC.

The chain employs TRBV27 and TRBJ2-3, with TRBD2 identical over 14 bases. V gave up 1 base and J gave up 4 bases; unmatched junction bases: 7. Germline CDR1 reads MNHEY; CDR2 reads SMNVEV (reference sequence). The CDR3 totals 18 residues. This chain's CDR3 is CASSLFGGLAGVADTQYF. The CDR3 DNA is TGTGCCAGCAGTTTATTCGGGGGACTAGCGGGAGTTGCAGATACGCAGTATTTT.

The CDR3 region has the DNA TGTGCCAGCAGTTTTTTAGCGGGAGAGGGAGATACGCAGTATTTT. Its translation is CASSFLAGEGDTQYF. The chain links TRBV27 to TRBJ2-3, with 9 bases lining up with TRBD2. Losses at the gene ends were 3 bases for V and 5 bases for J; bases not matched to a gene: 6. From germline, CDR1 is MNHEY and CDR2 SMNVEV (reference sequence). The CDR3 covers 15 residues.

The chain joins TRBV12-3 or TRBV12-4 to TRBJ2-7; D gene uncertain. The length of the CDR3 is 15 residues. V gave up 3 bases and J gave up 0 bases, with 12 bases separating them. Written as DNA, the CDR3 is TGTGCCAGCAGTTTCCCTAGTCGTGGCTCCTACGAGCAGTACTTC. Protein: CASSFPSRGSYEQYF.

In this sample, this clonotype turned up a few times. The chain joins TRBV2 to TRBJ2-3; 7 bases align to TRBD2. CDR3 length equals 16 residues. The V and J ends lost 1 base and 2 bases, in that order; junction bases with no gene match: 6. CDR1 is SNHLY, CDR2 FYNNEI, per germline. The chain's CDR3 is CASSEGLAVFTDTQYF. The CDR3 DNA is TGTGCCAGCAGTGAAGGGCTAGCGGTATTCACAGATACGCAGTATTTT.

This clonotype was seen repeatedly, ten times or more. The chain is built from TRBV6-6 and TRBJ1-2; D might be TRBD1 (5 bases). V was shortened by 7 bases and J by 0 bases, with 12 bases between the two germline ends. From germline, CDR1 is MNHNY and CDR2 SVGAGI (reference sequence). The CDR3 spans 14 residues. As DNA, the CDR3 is TGTGCCAGCATAGGGGCCGCCACTAACTATGGCTACACCTTC. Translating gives CASIGAATNYGYTF.

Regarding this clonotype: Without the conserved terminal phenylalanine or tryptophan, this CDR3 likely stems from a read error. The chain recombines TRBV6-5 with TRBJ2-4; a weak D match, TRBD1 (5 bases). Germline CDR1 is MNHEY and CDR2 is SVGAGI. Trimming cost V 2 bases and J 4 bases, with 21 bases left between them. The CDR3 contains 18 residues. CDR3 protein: CASSYAVRQGKSKNIQYY. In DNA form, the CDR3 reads TGTGCCAGCAGTTACGCAGTGAGGCAGGGAAAGTCGAAAAACATTCAGTACTAC.

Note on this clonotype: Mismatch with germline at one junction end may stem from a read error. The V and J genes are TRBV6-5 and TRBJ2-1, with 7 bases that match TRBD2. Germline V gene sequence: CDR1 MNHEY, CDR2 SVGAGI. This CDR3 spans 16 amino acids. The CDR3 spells CASSFWEGSSYSEQFF. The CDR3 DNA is TGTGCCAGCAGTTTTTGGGAGGGAAGCTCCTACAGTGAGCAGTTCTTC.

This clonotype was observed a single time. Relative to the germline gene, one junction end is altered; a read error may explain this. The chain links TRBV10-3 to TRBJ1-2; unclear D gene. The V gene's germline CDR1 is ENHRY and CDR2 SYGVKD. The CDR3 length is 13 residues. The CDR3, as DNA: TGTGCCATCAGTGAAGGGTCCTTCTATGGCCACACCTTC. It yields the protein CAISEGSFYGHTF.

The CDR3 spells CASSPYASQPQHF. DNA for the CDR3: TGTGCCAGCAGCCCCTATGCCAGTCAGCCCCAGCATTTT. The chain employs TRBV3-1 and TRBJ1-5, with D unresolved. Trimming took 4 bases from V and 6 from J, leaving 10 bases between them. Germline CDR1 reads LGHDT; CDR2 reads YNNKEL (reference sequence). The CDR3 loop spans 13 amino acids.

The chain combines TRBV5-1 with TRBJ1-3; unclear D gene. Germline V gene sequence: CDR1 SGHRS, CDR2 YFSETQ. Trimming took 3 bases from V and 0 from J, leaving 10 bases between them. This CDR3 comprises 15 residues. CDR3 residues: CASSSGRTSGNTIYF. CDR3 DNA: TGCGCCAGCAGCTCCGGACGGACCTCTGGAAACACCATATATTTT.

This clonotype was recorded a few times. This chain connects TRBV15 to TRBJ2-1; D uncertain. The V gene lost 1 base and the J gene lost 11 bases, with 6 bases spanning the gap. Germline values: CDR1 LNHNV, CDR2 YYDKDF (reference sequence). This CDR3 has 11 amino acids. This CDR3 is CATSRVYQQFF. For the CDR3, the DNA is TGTGCCACCAGCAGAGTTTATCAGCAGTTCTTC.

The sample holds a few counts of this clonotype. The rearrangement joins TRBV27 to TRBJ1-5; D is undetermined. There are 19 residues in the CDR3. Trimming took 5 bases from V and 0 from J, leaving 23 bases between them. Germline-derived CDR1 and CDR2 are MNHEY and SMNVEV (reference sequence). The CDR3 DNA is TGTGCCAGCAGTCAACCAAAGTACCCTGAGAATGATAGCAATCAGCCCCAGCATTTT. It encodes CASSQPKYPENDSNQPQHF.

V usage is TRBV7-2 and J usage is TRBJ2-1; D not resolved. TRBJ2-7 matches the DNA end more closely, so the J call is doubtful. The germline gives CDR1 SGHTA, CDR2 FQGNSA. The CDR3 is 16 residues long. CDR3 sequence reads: CASSLASLASYNEQYF. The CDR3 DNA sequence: TGTGCCAGCAGCTTAGCGTCATTAGCCTCCTACAATGAGCAGTACTTC.

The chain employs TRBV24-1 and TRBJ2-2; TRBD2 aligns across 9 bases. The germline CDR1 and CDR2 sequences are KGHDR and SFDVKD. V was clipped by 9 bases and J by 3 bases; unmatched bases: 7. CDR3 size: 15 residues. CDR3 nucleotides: TGTGCCACCGCCTCCGGGACTAGCTACACCGGGGAGCTGTTTTTT. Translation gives CATASGTSYTGELFF.

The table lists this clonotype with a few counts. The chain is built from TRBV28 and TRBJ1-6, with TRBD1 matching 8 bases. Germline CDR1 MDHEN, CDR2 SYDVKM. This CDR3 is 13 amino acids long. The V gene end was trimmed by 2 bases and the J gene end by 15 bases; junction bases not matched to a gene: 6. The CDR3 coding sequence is TGTGCCAGCAGTTTAGCCAGGGGGCTGATCCTCCACTTT. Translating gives CASSLARGLILHF. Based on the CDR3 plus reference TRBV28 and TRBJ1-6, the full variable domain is DVKVTQSSRYLVKRTGEKVFLECVQDMDHENMFWYRQDPGLGLRLIYFSYDVKMKEKGDIPEGYSVSREKKERFSLILESASTNQTSMYLCASSLARGLILHFGNGTRLTVT.

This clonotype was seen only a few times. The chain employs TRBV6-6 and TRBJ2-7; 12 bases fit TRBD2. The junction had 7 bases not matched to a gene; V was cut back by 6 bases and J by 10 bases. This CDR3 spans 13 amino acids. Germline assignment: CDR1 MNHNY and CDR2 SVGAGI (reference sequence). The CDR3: CASRTGTSGLQYF. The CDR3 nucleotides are TGTGCCAGCAGGACCGGGACTAGCGGGCTTCAGTACTTC.

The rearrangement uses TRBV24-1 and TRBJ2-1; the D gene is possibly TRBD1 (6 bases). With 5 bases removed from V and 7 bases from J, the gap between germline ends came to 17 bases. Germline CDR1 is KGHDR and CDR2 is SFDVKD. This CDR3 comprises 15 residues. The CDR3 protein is CATSGSGGTGNEQFF. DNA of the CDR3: TGTGCCACCAGTGGGTCCGGAGGAACAGGGAATGAGCAGTTCTTC.

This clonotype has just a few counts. The CDR3 loop is CASSRRMQRTSGSFNEQYF. DNA of the CDR3: TGTGCCAGCAGTCGGCGCATGCAACGGACTAGCGGGAGCTTCAACGAGCAGTACTTC. The chain carries TRBV6-1 and TRBJ2-7; 13 positions agree with TRBD2. V shed 5 bases and J 5 bases; nucleotides not matched to a gene: 18. Germline assignment: CDR1 MNHNS and CDR2 SASEGT. CDR3 length: 19 residues.

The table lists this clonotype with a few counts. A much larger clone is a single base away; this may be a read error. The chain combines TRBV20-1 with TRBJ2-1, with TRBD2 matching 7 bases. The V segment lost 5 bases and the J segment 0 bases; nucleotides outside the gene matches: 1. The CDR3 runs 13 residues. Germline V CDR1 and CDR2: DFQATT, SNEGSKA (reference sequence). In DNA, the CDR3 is TGCAGTGCTGTAGCGGGCTCCTACAATGAGCAGTTCTTC. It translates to CSAVAGSYNEQFF.